Each of the 2 T cell receptor beta chains below was sequenced from the same sample in a study of post-analysis software for immune sequencing data. TCR beta libraries were prepared from cDNA with unique molecular identifiers. A single record per CDR3 protein comes from TCRdb applying MiXCR to the PCR reads. This table has about 820,000 distinct CDR3 sequences, around 50% appearing once. These receptors are not linked to any known antigen. Findings and limits, study-wide: Included in a set of five TRBV segments more frequent in patients than controls were TRBV5-6, TRBV5-1 and TRBV20-1.

Material: blood. These receptors all come from a girl between 5 and 17 years old with multiple sclerosis.

This clonotype has only a few counts. The rearrangement uses TRBV18 and TRBJ2-5, with D tentatively TRBD2 (6 bases). The CDR3 runs 15 residues. V lost 3 bases and J lost 11, with 22 bases in between. Germline values: CDR1 KGHSH, CDR2 LQKENI. The CDR3 loop reads CASSPFGTGAKEQYF. CDR3 DNA: TGTGCCAGCTCACCCTTCGGGACTGGGGCTAAGGAGCAGTACTTC.

This sequence joins TRBV20-1 and TRBJ1-4, with 10 bases fitting TRBD1. CDR3 length: 21 amino acids. The germline V gene encodes CDR1 DFQATT and CDR2 SNEGSKA (reference sequence). Unmatched junction bases numbered 21, after V lost 5 bases and J lost 0 bases. The CDR3 sequence is CSAVRQGASGQLPTTNEKLFF. The CDR3, as DNA: TGCAGTGCTGTTAGACAGGGGGCGTCTGGTCAGCTTCCGACAACTAATGAAAAACTGTTTTTT.